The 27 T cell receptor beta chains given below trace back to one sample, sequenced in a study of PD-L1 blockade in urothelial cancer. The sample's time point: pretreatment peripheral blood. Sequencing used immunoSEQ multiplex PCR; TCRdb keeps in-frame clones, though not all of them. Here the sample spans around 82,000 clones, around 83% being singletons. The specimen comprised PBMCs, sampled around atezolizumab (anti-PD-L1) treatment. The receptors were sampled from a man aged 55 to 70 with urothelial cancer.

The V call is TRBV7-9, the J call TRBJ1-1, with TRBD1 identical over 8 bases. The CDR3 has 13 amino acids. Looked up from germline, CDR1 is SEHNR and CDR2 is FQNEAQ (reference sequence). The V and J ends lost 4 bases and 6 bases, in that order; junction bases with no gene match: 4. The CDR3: CASSSQGAPEAFF. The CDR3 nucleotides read TGTGCCAGCAGCTCGCAGGGGGCCCCTGAAGCTTTCTTT.

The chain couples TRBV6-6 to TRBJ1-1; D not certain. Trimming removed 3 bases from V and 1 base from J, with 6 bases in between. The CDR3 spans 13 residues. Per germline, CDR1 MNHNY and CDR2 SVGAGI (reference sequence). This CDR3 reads CASSYRGNTEAFF. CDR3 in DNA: TGTGCCAGCAGTTATCGGGGGAACACTGAAGCTTTCTTT.

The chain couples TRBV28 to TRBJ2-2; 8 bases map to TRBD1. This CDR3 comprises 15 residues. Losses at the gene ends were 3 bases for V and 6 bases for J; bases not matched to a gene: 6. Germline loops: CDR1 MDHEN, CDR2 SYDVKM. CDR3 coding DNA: TGTGCCAGCAGTTTGGGGACAGGAGCCCCCGGGGAGCTGTTTTTT. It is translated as CASSLGTGAPGELFF.

Here the CDR3 DNA reads TGTGCCAGTAGTATAGCTGGAGGTTTTAGTGGCTACACCTTC. Translated: CASSIAGGFSGYTF. The rearrangement uses TRBV19 and TRBJ1-2; no firm D call. The CDR3 has 14 amino acids. Trimming removed 1 base from V and 7 bases from J, with 13 bases in between. CDR1 and CDR2 from the germline V gene are LNHDA and SQIVND (reference sequence). The variable domain in full, completed from reference TRBV19 and TRBJ1-2, reads DGGITQSPKYLFRKEGQNVTLSCEQNLNHDAMYWYRQDPGQGLRLIYYSQIVNDFQKGDIAEGYSVSREKKESFPLTVTSAQKNPTAFYLCASSIAGGFSGYTFGSGTRLTVV.

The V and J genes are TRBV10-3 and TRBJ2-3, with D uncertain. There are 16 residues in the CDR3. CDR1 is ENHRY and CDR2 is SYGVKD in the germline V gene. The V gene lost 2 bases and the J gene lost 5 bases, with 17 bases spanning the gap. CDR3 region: CAISEAVGLTIDTQYF. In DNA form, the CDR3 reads TGTGCCATCAGTGAGGCGGTCGGCCTCACGATAGATACGCAGTATTTT.

The CDR3 DNA reads as TGTGCCATCGGCGAACTAGCGGGGGGGCTCGGCGGGGAGCTGTTTTTT. It translates to CAIGELAGGLGGELFF. The chain employs TRBV10-3 and TRBJ2-2; 13 nucleotides agree with TRBD2. There are 16 residues in the CDR3. The V gene end was trimmed by 8 bases and the J gene end by 7 bases; junction bases not matched to a gene: 10. The V gene's germline CDR1 is ENHRY and CDR2 SYGVKD.

CDR3 in amino acids: CASSLEKRQGVFGRGYTF. CDR3 DNA sequence: TGTGCCAGCAGCTTGGAAAAGAGACAGGGTGTATTCGGTAGAGGCTACACCTTC. V is TRBV5-6 and J is TRBJ1-2; 7 positions match TRBD1. V lost 0 bases, J lost 8 bases, and 19 bases stayed unmatched. The CDR3 extends over 18 amino acids. Germline-derived CDR1 and CDR2 are SGHDT and YYEEEE.

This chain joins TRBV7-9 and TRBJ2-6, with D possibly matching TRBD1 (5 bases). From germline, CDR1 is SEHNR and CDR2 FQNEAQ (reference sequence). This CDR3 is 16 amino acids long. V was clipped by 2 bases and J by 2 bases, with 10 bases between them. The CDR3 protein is CASSLFRQTGANVLTF. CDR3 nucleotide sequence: TGTGCCAGCAGCTTATTCCGACAGACTGGGGCCAACGTCCTGACTTTC.

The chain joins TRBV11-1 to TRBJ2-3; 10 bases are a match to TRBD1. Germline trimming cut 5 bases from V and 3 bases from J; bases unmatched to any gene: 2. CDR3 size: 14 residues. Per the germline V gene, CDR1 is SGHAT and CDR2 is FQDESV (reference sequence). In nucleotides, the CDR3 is TGTGCCAGCAGCAGGGACAGGGGAACAGATACGCAGTATTTT. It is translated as CASSRDRGTDTQYF. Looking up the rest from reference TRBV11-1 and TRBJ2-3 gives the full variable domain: EAEVAQSPRYKITEKSQAVAFWCDPISGHATLYWYRQILGQGPELLVQFQDESVVDDSQLPKDRFSAERLKGVDSTLKIQPAELGDSAMYLCASSRDRGTDTQYFGPGTRLTVL.

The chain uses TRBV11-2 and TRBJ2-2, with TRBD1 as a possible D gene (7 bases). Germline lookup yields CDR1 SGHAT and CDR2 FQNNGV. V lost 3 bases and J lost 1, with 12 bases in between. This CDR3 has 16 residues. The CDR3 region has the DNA TGTGCCAGCAGCTTTTCAGGGGGGATGAACACCGGGGAGCTGTTTTTT. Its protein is CASSFSGGMNTGELFF.

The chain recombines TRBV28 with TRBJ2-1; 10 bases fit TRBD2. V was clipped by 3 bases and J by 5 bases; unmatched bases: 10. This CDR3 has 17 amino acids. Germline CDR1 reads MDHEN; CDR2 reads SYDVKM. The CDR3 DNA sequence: TGTGCCAGCAGTTTTGCTAGCGGGAGAAGAATCCACAATGAGCAGTTCTTC. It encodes CASSFASGRRIHNEQFF. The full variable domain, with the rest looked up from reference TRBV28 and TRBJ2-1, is DVKVTQSSRYLVKRTGEKVFLECVQDMDHENMFWYRQDPGLGLRLIYFSYDVKMKEKGDIPEGYSVSREKKERFSLILESASTNQTSMYLCASSFASGRRIHNEQFFGPGTRLTVL.

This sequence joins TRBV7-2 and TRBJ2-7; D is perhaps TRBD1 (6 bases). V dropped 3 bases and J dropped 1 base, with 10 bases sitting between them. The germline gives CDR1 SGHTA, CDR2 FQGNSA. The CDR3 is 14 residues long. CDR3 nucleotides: TGTGCCAGCAGCTTCGACAGGCTATCCTACGAGCAGTACTTC. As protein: CASSFDRLSYEQYF.

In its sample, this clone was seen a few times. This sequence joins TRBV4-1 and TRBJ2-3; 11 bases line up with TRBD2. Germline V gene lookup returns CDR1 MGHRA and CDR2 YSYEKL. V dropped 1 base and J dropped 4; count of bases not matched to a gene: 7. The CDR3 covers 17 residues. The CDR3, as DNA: TGCGCCAGCAGCCAAGTCGGATTAGCGGGGGGGGCAGATACGCAGTATTTT. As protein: CASSQVGLAGGADTQYF.

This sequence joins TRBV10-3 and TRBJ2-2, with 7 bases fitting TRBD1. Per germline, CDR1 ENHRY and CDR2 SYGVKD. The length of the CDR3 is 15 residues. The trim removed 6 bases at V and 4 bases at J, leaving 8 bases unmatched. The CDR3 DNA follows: TGTGCCATCAGCGGGCCGGGACAGCCCACCGGGGAGCTGTTTTTT. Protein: CAISGPGQPTGELFF.

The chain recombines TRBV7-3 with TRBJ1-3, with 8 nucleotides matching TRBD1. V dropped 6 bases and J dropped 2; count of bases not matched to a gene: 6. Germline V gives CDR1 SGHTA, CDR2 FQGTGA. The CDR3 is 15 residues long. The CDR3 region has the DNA TGTGCCAGCAGTCCAACAGGGGGAGCTGGAAACACCATATATTTT. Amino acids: CASSPTGGAGNTIYF.

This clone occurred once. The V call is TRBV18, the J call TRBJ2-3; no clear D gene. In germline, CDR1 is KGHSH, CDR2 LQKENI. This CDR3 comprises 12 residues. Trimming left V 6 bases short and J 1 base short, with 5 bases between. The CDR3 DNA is TGTGCCAGCTCCTCAGGCACAGATACGCAGTATTTT. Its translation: CASSSGTDTQYF.

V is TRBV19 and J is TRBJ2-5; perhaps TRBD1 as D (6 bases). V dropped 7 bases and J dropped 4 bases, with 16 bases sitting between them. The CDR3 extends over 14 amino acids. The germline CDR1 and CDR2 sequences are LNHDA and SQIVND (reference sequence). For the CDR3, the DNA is TGTGCCAGTAATCAGGGGCGCTCTGCAGAGACCCAGTACTTC. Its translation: CASNQGRSAETQYF.

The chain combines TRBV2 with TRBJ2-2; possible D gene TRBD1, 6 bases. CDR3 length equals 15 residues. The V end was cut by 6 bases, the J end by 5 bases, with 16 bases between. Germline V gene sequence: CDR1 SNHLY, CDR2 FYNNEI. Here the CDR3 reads CASRIQGQSTGELFF. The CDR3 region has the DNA TGTGCCAGCAGAATACAGGGTCAGAGTACCGGGGAGCTGTTTTTT.

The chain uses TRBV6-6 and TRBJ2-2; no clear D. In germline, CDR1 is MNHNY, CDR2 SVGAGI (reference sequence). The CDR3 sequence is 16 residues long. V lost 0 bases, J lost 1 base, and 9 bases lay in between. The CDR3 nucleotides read TGTGCCAGCAGTTACTCGGGTAGGAGGAACACCGGGGAGCTGTTTTTT. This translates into CASSYSGRRNTGELFF.

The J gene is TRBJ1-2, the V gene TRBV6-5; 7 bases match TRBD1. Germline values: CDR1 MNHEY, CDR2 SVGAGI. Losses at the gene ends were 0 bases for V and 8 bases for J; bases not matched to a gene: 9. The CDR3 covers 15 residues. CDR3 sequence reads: CASSYSKRDRHGYTF. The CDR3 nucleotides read TGTGCCAGCAGTTACTCGAAGAGGGACAGACACGGCTACACCTTC.

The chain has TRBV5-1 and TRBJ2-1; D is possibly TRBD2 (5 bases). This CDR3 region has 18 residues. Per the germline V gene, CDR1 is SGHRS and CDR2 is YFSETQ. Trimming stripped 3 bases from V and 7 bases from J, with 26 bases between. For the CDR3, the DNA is TGCGCCAGCAGCTCTCAAACTAGGGTGAAATTGGCGTCGAATGAGCAGTTCTTC. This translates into CASSSQTRVKLASNEQFF.

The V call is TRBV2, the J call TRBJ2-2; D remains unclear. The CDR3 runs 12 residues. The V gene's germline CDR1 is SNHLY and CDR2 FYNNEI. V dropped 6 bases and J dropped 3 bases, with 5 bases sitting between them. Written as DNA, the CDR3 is TGTGCCAGCAGGCGGCACACCGGGGAGCTGTTTTTT. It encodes CASRRHTGELFF.

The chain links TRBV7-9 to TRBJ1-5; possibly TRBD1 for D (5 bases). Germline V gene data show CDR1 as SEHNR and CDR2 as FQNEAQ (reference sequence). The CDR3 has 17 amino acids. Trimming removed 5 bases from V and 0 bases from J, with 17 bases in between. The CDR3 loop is CASSPDYDSYSNQPQHF. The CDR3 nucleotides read TGTGCCAGCAGCCCAGATTACGACAGCTATAGCAATCAGCCCCAGCATTTT.

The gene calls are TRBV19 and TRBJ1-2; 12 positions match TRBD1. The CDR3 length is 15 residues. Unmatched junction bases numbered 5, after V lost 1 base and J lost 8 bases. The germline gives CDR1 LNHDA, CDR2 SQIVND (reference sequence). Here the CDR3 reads CASSIVPGQGAGYTF. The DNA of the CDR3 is TGTGCCAGTAGTATAGTTCCGGGACAGGGGGCCGGCTACACCTTC.

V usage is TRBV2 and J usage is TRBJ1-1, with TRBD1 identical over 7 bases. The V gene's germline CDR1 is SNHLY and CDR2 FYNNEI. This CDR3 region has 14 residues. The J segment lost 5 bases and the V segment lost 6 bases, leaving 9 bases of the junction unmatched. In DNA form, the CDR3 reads TGTGCCAGCAGCCAACAGGGGCTAGGGACTGAAGCTTTCTTT. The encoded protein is CASSQQGLGTEAFF.

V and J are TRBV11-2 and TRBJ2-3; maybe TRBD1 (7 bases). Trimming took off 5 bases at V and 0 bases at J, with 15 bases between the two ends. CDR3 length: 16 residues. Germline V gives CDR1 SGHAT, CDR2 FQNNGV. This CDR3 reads CASSTQGGMSTDTQYF. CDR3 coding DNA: TGTGCCAGCAGCACTCAGGGGGGTATGAGCACAGATACGCAGTATTTT.

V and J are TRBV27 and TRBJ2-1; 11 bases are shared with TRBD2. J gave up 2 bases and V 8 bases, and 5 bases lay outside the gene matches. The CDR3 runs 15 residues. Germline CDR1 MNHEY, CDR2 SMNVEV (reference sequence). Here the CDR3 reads CASGYSGGAYNEQFF. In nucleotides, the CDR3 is TGTGCCAGCGGATATAGCGGGGGGGCCTACAATGAGCAGTTCTTC.